A selection of T cell receptor beta chains follows, all from one sample in a study of blood T cell repertoires in COVID-19. Libraries were prepared by immunoSEQ multiplex PCR; TCRdb keeps only in-frame clonotypes and omits some of them. The sample lists approximately 300,000 clones, about 90% occurring once. Material: PBMCs or T cells enriched from blood (not recorded which). These receptors were obtained from a woman in her 30s who had recovered from COVID-19. Both conserved end residues are part of each CDR3. The D gene is left open where the match is weak. A row's size may be missing; if present it is once, few, many or a size class.

clone size | J gene | V gene | D gene | CDR3 DNA | CDR3 protein
NA | TRBJ1-2 | TRBV11-2 | NA | TGTGCCAGCAGCTCCCGAGGGCTTGGCTACACCTTC | CASSSRGLGYTF
once | TRBJ1-3 | TRBV6-1 | NA | TGTGCCAGCAGTGAAATCTCTGTCTCTGGAAACACCATATATTTT | CASSEISVSGNTIYF
NA | TRBJ1-1 | TRBV25-1 | TRBD1 | TGTGCCACCAAGAAACAGGGGGACACTGAAGCTTTCTTT | CATKKQGDTEAFF
NA | TRBJ1-2 | TRBV5-6 | TRBD1 | TGTGCCAGCAGCGCCAGGGGGCTCGGCTATGGCTACACCTTC | CASSARGLGYGYTF
NA | TRBJ2-3 | TRBV7-8 | NA | TGTGCCAGCAGCTTGTGGGGTGCAGCGGGTGGCGCAGATACGCAGTATTTT | CASSLWGAAGGADTQYF
NA | TRBJ1-3 | TRBV9 | NA | TGTGCCAGCAGCGTAGGAACAGGAAACTCTGGAAACACCATATATTTT | CASSVGTGNSGNTIYF
NA | TRBJ2-3 | TRBV10-3 | TRBD1 | TGTGCCATCAAACCGGGACAGGGTAGCACAGATACGCAGTATTTT | CAIKPGQGSTDTQYF
NA | TRBJ2-1 | TRBV6-6 | TRBD2 | TGTGCCAGCAGGAATGGACTAGCGGGGGGTTACAATGAGCAGTTCTTC | CASRNGLAGGYNEQFF
NA | TRBJ2-5 | TRBV5-1 | TRBD2 | TGCGCCAGCAGCTTCGGGGGGGAGGAGACCCAGTACTTC | CASSFGGEETQYF
NA | TRBJ1-4 | TRBV4-3 | TRBD1 | TGCGCCAGCAGCCAAGGCGATGGAGGGGGCGATGAAAAACTGTTTTTT | CASSQGDGGGDEKLFF
once | TRBJ2-3 | TRBV7-2 | TRBD2 | TGTGCCAGCAGCTTCCTGACTAGCGGGGGAGGGGATACGCAGTATTTT | CASSFLTSGGGDTQYF
few | TRBJ1-3 | TRBV14 | TRBD1 | TGTGCCAGCAGCCAAGAAGGCAGGGGGCTGCGCGGAAACACCATATATTTT | CASSQEGRGLRGNTIYF
NA | TRBJ1-6 | TRBV27 | NA | TGTGCCAGCAGTCCAAATCGAGGGAACGGTAATTCACCCCTCCACTTT | CASSPNRGNGNSPLHF
NA | TRBJ2-7 | TRBV7-2 | TRBD2 | TGTGCCAGCAGCCTCAGCGGGGCCCCCTACGAGCAGTACTTC | CASSLSGAPYEQYF